The 32 T cell receptor beta chains below all came from one sample that was sequenced in a study of T cell repertoires in cytomegalovirus infection. TCRdb recomputed calls from the reads with MiXCR, one row per CDR3 protein. The sample holds about 450,000 distinct CDR3 sequences; 31% are singletons and the top ten take roughly 15%. The material sequenced was PBMCs. These receptors all stem from a human donor in good health (CMV status not recorded). Some clones in this sample may be carry-over from other donors' samples.

This clonotype showed up just a few times. The J gene is TRBJ2-7, the V gene TRBV6-1; perhaps TRBD2 as D (6 bases). This CDR3 comprises 15 residues. The ends were cut back, 5 bases at V and 2 bases at J, with 16 bases in the middle. Per germline, CDR1 MNHNS and CDR2 SASEGT. The CDR3 loop reads CASSPRGILTYEQYF. The CDR3 nucleotides are TGTGCCAGCAGTCCACGGGGGATCCTAACCTACGAGCAGTACTTC.

J is TRBJ2-1 and V is TRBV4-3; 10 positions agree with TRBD2. The junction had 9 bases not matched to a gene; V was cut back by 0 bases and J by 7 bases. Germline-derived CDR1 and CDR2 are LGHNA and YSLEER. This CDR3 is 17 amino acids long. CDR3 sequence (DNA): TGCGCCAGCAGCCAAGATTGGTCGCTAGCGGGGGATAATGAGCAGTTCTTC. Protein product: CASSQDWSLAGDNEQFF.

The chain uses TRBV27 and TRBJ1-6; no firm D call. The CDR3 covers 16 residues. Trimming stripped 4 bases from V and 9 bases from J, with 19 bases between. Germline CDR1 is MNHEY and CDR2 is SMNVEV (reference sequence). In DNA form, the CDR3 reads TGTGCCAGCAGTTCCCCCGGTGGAGGTATGGTTTCACCCCTCCACTTT. Translating gives CASSSPGGGMVSPLHF.

This clonotype was counted at least ten times. The chain joins TRBV7-8 to TRBJ1-5; D is ambiguous. This CDR3 is 15 amino acids long. Germline V lookup: CDR1 SGHVS, CDR2 FQNEAQ. Trimming pared 5 bases from V and 0 bases from J, leaving 11 bases between. CDR3 residues: CASSPTPPSNQPQHF. CDR3 nucleotide sequence: TGTGCCAGCAGCCCAACTCCGCCTAGCAATCAGCCCCAGCATTTT.

This rearrangement joins TRBV6-6 to TRBJ2-7; no reliable D call. CDR1 MNHNY and CDR2 SVGAGI come from the germline V gene (reference sequence). The CDR3 has 14 residues. Trimming left V 6 bases short and J 3 bases short, with 15 bases between. The CDR3 coding sequence is TGTGCCAGCAGACAAAGGGCAGCTTACTACGAGCAGTACTTC. Protein product: CASRQRAAYYEQYF.

The gene calls are TRBV6-1 and TRBJ2-7; TRBD2 might be the D (6 bases). This CDR3 is 14 amino acids long. The V end was cut by 6 bases, the J end by 0 bases, with 12 bases between. In germline, CDR1 is MNHNS, CDR2 SASEGT. Here the CDR3 DNA reads TGTGCCAGCAGGGAGGACGGGGGCTCCTACGAGCAGTACTTC. It specifies CASREDGGSYEQYF.

The rearrangement links TRBV5-6 to TRBJ2-7; D uncertain. The CDR3 is 12 amino acids. The germline V gene encodes CDR1 SGHDT and CDR2 YYEEEE. Trimming cost V 0 bases and J 5 bases, with 6 bases left between them. CDR3 region: CASSLADDEQYF. In DNA form, the CDR3 reads TGTGCCAGCAGCTTGGCGGATGACGAGCAGTACTTC.

The chain links TRBV6-2 or TRBV6-3 to TRBJ2-2; a weak D match, TRBD2 (5 bases). Trimming took off 6 bases at V and 7 bases at J, with 21 bases between the two ends. Germline values: CDR1 MNHEY, CDR2 SVGEGT. The CDR3 runs 16 residues. The DNA of the CDR3 is TGTGCCAGCAGCCCAAATCCACTAGTTTCGGGCGGGGAGCTGTTTTTT. Its translation: CASSPNPLVSGGELFF.

In this sample, this clonotype turned up a few times. V gene TRBV6-1 combines with J gene TRBJ2-2; TRBD1 matches 7 bases. The trim removed 11 bases at V and 4 bases at J, leaving 4 bases unmatched. The CDR3 consists of 12 residues. The germline V gene encodes CDR1 MNHNS and CDR2 SASEGT. For the CDR3, the DNA is TGTGCCGTACAGGGGCGCACCGGGGAGCTGTTTTTT. Its protein product is CAVQGRTGELFF.

The chain employs TRBV2 and TRBJ2-2; D is tentatively TRBD1 or TRBD2 (5 bases each). The CDR3 loop spans 12 amino acids. Germline loops: CDR1 SNHLY, CDR2 FYNNEI. V lost 5 bases to trimming and J lost 10 bases, with 11 bases between them. CDR3 sequence reads: CASSSQGVELFF. CDR3 nucleotide sequence: TGTGCCAGCAGTTCTCAGGGAGTGGAGCTGTTTTTT.

This clonotype was seen more than once but under ten times. The V gene is TRBV19, the J gene TRBJ1-2; the D gene is possibly TRBD1 (6 bases). The ends were cut back, 9 bases at V and 2 bases at J, with 10 bases in the middle. Per germline, CDR1 LNHDA and CDR2 SQIVND (reference sequence). The CDR3 spans 12 residues. The CDR3 region is CASQDRNYGYTF. The CDR3 nucleotides are TGTGCCAGCCAGGACAGAAACTATGGCTACACCTTC. Full variable domain (remainder filled in from reference TRBV19 and TRBJ1-2): DGGITQSPKYLFRKEGQNVTLSCEQNLNHDAMYWYRQDPGQGLRLIYYSQIVNDFQKGDIAEGYSVSREKKESFPLTVTSAQKNPTAFYLCASQDRNYGYTFGSGTRLTVV.

J is TRBJ1-2 and V is TRBV6-6; D call uncertain. Per the germline V gene, CDR1 is MNHNY and CDR2 is SVGAGI (reference sequence). V was pared by 5 bases and J by 4 bases, with 17 bases between. The CDR3 sequence is 15 residues long. The CDR3 nucleotides read TGTGCCAGCAGTCCCGACAATCTCTCGATCTATGGCTACACCTTC. Encoded protein: CASSPDNLSIYGYTF.

Comment on this clonotype: Here the CDR3 omits its conserved ending phenylalanine or tryptophan, so a read error is the likely source. V gene TRBV24-1 combines with J gene TRBJ2-2; 8 bases line up with TRBD2. This CDR3 is built from 17 residues. In germline, CDR1 is KGHDR, CDR2 SFDVKD. Trimming cost V 0 bases and J 2 bases; bases outside gene matches: 4. This CDR3 is CATSDLLAGGNTGELFS. The CDR3 coding sequence is TGTGCCACCAGTGATTTGCTGGCGGGGGGTAACACCGGGGAGCTGTTTTCT.

CDR3 nucleotides: TGTGCCAGCAGTCCCGTTAGTGAGAAAGGGACAGATACGCAGTATTTT. It encodes CASSPVSEKGTDTQYF. V gene TRBV27 combines with J gene TRBJ2-3; the D is unclear. The CDR3 is made up of 16 amino acids. V was cut by 5 bases and J by 3 bases, with 18 bases left in between. The germline V gene encodes CDR1 MNHEY and CDR2 SMNVEV (reference sequence).

The chain is built from TRBV19 and TRBJ1-5; D is possibly TRBD1 (5 bases). V lost 7 bases to trimming and J lost 5 bases, with 15 bases between them. Looked up from germline, CDR1 is LNHDA and CDR2 is SQIVND (reference sequence). This CDR3 has 14 amino acids. The CDR3 nucleotides read TGTGCCAGTAACCCCGGGACGGACTATCAGCCCCAGCATTTT. This gives the protein CASNPGTDYQPQHF.

This clonotype was picked up a small number of times. The gene calls are TRBV20-1 and TRBJ1-5; D unresolved. The V end was cut by 7 bases, the J end by 0 bases, with 10 bases between. The CDR3 covers 13 residues. CDR1 is DFQATT, CDR2 SNEGSKA, per germline (reference sequence). DNA of the CDR3: TGCAGTGGTTACCGAAGTAGCAATCAGCCCCAGCATTTT. The encoded protein is CSGYRSSNQPQHF.

There are a few counts of this clonotype. At one of its ends the junction is not consistent with the germline gene, which may arise from a read error. The CDR3 coding sequence is TGTGCCACTAGTGATCCGGGGACTACTAGCACAGATACGCAGTATTTT. Protein: CATSDPGTTSTDTQYF. V usage is TRBV24-1 and J usage is TRBJ2-3; 7 nucleotides line up with TRBD2. Germline CDR1 reads KGHDR; CDR2 reads SFDVKD. CDR3 size: 16 residues.

At least ten counts were recorded for this clonotype. The chain joins TRBV7-8 to TRBJ2-1; either TRBD1 or TRBD2 may fit D (5 bases each). The germline V gene encodes CDR1 SGHVS and CDR2 FQNEAQ. Trimming shortened V by 3 bases and J by 0 bases, and 9 bases separated the two germline ends. CDR3 length: 15 amino acids. For the CDR3, the DNA is TGTGCCAGCAGCTTCGGGGCTAGCTCCTACAATGAGCAGTTCTTC. Translation: CASSFGASSYNEQFF.

The chain couples TRBV4-1 to TRBJ2-3; 8 nucleotides agree with TRBD2. Germline V lookup: CDR1 MGHRA, CDR2 YSYEKL. The CDR3 length is 14 residues. J was trimmed by 2 bases and V by 7 bases; bases with no gene match: 5. CDR3 protein: CASTVAGNTDTQYF. CDR3 nucleotides: TGCGCCAGCACCGTAGCGGGGAACACAGATACGCAGTATTTT.

Only a few counts were recorded for this clonotype. The chain carries TRBV6-6 and TRBJ1-1; tentatively, D is TRBD1 (6 bases). V lost 5 bases, J lost 5 bases, and 12 bases lay in between. Germline loops: CDR1 MNHNY, CDR2 SVGAGI (reference sequence). This CDR3 region has 13 residues. The CDR3 reads CASSPRGRTEAFF. The CDR3 nucleotides read TGTGCCAGCAGTCCCAGGGGAAGAACTGAAGCTTTCTTT.

V usage is TRBV28 and J usage is TRBJ2-7; the D gene is possibly TRBD1 (6 bases). V was trimmed by 8 bases and J by 0 bases, leaving 20 bases between them. The CDR3 is 16 amino acids. Per germline, CDR1 MDHEN and CDR2 SYDVKM. In DNA form, the CDR3 reads TGTGCCAGCGGCTCTATACAGGGAATAATCTCCTACGAGCAGTACTTC. This codes for CASGSIQGIISYEQYF.

This clonotype has ten or more counts. This chain links TRBV5-5 with TRBJ1-5; D gene ambiguous. V lost 2 bases and J 0 bases, leaving 9 bases between the germline ends. The CDR3 covers 15 residues. Germline V gene lookup returns CDR1 SGHKS and CDR2 YYEKEE (reference sequence). The DNA for the CDR3 is TGTGCCAGCAGCTTAGTGGAATATAGCAATCAGCCCCAGCATTTT. It yields the protein CASSLVEYSNQPQHF.

This clonotype has more than one count but fewer than ten. The chain couples TRBV5-1 to TRBJ2-4; D gene unclear. V dropped 3 bases and J dropped 0 bases, with 10 bases sitting between them. This CDR3 contains 15 residues. Germline V lookup: CDR1 SGHRS, CDR2 YFSETQ. The CDR3 bases are TGCGCCAGCAGCTCCGGCAATGTAGCCAAAAACATTCAGTACTTC. Amino acids: CASSSGNVAKNIQYF.

A note on this clonotype: The CDR3 carries no conserved terminal phenylalanine or tryptophan, so it likely arises from a read error. V usage is TRBV6-8 and J usage is TRBJ2-5, with D perhaps matching TRBD1 or TRBD2 (6 bases each). The V gene's germline CDR1 is MNHGY and CDR2 SAAAGT. This CDR3 is built from 12 residues. The CDR3 DNA reads as TGTGCGAGCAGGAAAGAGGGGGGGACCCAGTACTCC. This encodes CASRKEGGTQYS.

In this sample, this clonotype turned up many times. The rearrangement links TRBV7-8 to TRBJ2-7, with 7 bases lining up with TRBD1. V was pared by 1 base and J by 6 bases, with 3 bases of the junction left unmatched. This CDR3 is built from 13 residues. Per germline, CDR1 SGHVS and CDR2 FQNEAQ. CDR3 in DNA: TGTGCCAGCAGCTTAGTACAGGGGCGCGAGCAGTACTTC. This translates into CASSLVQGREQYF. Looking up the rest from reference TRBV7-8 and TRBJ2-7 gives the full variable domain: GAGVSQSPRYKVAKRGQDVALRCDPISGHVSLFWYQQALGQGPEFLTYFQNEAQLDKSGLPSDRFFAERPEGSVSTLKIQRTQQEDSAVYLCASSLVQGREQYFGPGTRLTVT.

Concerning this clonotype itself: Being one base from a much bigger clone, this may be a read error. Likely a read error: the CDR3 ends without its conserved phenylalanine or tryptophan. The CDR3 region has the DNA TGTGCCAGTTGCTGGGGGGGCAGACTGAACACTGAAGCTTTCGTT. Translated: CASCWGGRLNTEAFV. V usage is TRBV7-2 and J usage is TRBJ1-1; D may be TRBD1 (6 bases). CDR3 length equals 15 residues. The germline CDR1 and CDR2 sequences are SGHTA and FQGNSA. Trimming left V 9 bases short and J 0 bases short, with 17 bases between.

This clonotype was found a few times. The chain uses TRBV27 and TRBJ2-5; 12 bases fit TRBD2. Trimming at V came to 6 bases and at J to 3 bases, leaving 5 bases not matched to a gene. CDR3 length: 15 amino acids. Germline-derived CDR1 and CDR2 are MNHEY and SMNVEV (reference sequence). CDR3: CASSRLAGEEETQYF. For the CDR3, the DNA is TGTGCCAGCAGCCGACTAGCGGGGGAGGAAGAGACCCAGTACTTC.

This chain uses TRBV7-9 with TRBJ2-7; either TRBD1 or TRBD2 may fit D (6 bases each). Germline lookup yields CDR1 SEHNR and CDR2 FQNEAQ (reference sequence). The V gene lost 5 bases and the J gene lost 1 base, with 12 bases spanning the gap. This CDR3 spans 14 amino acids. For the CDR3, the DNA is TGTGCCAGCAGCCCTCAGGGGACTTCCTACGAGCAGTACTTC. Protein sequence: CASSPQGTSYEQYF.

The V call is TRBV3-1, the J call TRBJ2-5; D call uncertain. CDR3 size: 14 residues. CDR1 is LGHDT, CDR2 YNNKEL, per germline (reference sequence). V was cut by 0 bases and J by 2 bases, with 7 bases left in between. As DNA, the CDR3 is TGTGCCAGCAGCCAAGATCTTACGCAAGAGACCCAGTACTTC. It codes for CASSQDLTQETQYF.

In its sample, this clonotype was seen many times. The V call is TRBV6-1, the J call TRBJ1-6; no firm D call. This CDR3 has 17 residues. Trimming removed 7 bases from V and 0 bases from J, with 16 bases in between. Germline values: CDR1 MNHNS, CDR2 SASEGT. As DNA, the CDR3 is TGTGCCAGCATCATGGCAGCCCCCAGCTCCTATAATTCACCCCTCCACTTT. Translating gives CASIMAAPSSYNSPLHF.

This clonotype was picked up many times. The junction shows a germline mismatch at one end, possibly a read error. CDR3 protein: CASSLVMNTEAFF. CDR3 DNA sequence: TGTGCCAGCAGCTTAGTTATGAACACTGAAGCTTTCTTT. The chain is built from TRBV12-3 or TRBV12-4 and TRBJ1-1; D remains unclear. The CDR3 runs to 13 residues.

For this clonotype: One end of the junction varies from germline; a read error may be responsible. V is TRBV7-2 and J is TRBJ1-2; D is unresolved. CDR3 length equals 15 residues. Germline V gene sequence: CDR1 SGHTA, CDR2 FQGNSA. The CDR3 here is CASSLVTGSGYCYTF. As DNA, the CDR3 is TGTGCCAGCAGCTTAGTGACGGGGTCTGGCTATTGCTACACCTTC.